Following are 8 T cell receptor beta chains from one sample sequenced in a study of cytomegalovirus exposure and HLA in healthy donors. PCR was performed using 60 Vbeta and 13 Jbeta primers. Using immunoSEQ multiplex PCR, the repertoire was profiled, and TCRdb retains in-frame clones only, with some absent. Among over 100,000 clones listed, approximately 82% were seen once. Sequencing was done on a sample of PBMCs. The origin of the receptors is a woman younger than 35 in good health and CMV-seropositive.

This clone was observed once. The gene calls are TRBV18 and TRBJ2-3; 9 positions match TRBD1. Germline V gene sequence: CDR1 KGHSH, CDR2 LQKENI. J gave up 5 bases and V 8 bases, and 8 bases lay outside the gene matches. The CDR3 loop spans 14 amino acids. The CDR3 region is CASEWTGAEDTQYF. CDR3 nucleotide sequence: TGTGCCAGCGAGTGGACAGGGGCGGAAGATACGCAGTATTTT. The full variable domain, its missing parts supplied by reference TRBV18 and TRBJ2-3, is NAGVMQNPRHLVRRRGQEARLRCSPMKGHSHVYWYRQLPEEGLKFMVYLQKENIIDESGMPKERFSAEFPKEGPSILRIQQVVRGDSAAYFCASEWTGAEDTQYFGPGTRLTVL.

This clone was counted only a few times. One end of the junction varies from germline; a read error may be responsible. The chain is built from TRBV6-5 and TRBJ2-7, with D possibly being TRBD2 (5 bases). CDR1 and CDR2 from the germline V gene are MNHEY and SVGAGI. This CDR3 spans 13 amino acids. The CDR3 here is CAISSDSPYEQYF. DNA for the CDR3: TGTGCCATCAGTTCGGACTCTCCTTACGAGCAGTACTTC.

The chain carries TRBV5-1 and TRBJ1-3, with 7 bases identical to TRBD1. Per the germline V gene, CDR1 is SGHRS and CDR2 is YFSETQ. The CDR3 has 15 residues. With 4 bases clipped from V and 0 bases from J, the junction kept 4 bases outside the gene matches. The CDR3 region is CASSPGQSSGNTIYF. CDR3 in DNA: TGCGCCAGCAGCCCGGGACAGAGCTCTGGAAACACCATATATTTT.

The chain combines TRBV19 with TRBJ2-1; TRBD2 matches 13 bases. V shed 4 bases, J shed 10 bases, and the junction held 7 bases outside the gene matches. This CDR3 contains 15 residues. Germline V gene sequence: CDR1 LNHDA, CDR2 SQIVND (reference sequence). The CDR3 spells CASSTGLAGVWEQFF. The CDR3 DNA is TGTGCCAGTAGTACCGGACTAGCGGGGGTATGGGAGCAGTTCTTC. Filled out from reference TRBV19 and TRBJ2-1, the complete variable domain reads DGGITQSPKYLFRKEGQNVTLSCEQNLNHDAMYWYRQDPGQGLRLIYYSQIVNDFQKGDIAEGYSVSREKKESFPLTVTSAQKNPTAFYLCASSTGLAGVWEQFFGPGTRLTVL.

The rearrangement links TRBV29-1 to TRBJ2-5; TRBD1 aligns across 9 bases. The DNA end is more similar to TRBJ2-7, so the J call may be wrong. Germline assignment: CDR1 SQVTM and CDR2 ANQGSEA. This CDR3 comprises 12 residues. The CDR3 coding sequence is TGCAGCGTCGGACAGGGGTGGTACGAGCAGTACTTC. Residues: CSVGQGWYEQYF.

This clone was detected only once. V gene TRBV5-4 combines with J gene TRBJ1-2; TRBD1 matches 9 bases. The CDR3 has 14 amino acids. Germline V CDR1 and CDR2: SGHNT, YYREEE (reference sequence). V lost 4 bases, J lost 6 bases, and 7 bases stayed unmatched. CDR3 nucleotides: TGTGCCAGCAGCCATGGACAGGGGACAGATGGCTACACCTTC. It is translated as CASSHGQGTDGYTF.

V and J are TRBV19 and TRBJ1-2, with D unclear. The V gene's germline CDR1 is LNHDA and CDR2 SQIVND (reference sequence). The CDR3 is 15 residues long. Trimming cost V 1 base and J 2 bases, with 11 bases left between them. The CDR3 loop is CASSIGEGGNYGYTF. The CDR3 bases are TGTGCCAGTAGTATAGGGGAGGGCGGCAACTATGGCTACACCTTC.

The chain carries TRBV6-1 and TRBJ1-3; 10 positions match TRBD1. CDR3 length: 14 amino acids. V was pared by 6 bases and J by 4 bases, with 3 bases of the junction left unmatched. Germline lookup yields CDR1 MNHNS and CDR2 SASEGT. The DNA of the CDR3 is TGTGCCAGCAGGGGGACAGGGGCAGGAAACACCATATATTTT. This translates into CASRGTGAGNTIYF.